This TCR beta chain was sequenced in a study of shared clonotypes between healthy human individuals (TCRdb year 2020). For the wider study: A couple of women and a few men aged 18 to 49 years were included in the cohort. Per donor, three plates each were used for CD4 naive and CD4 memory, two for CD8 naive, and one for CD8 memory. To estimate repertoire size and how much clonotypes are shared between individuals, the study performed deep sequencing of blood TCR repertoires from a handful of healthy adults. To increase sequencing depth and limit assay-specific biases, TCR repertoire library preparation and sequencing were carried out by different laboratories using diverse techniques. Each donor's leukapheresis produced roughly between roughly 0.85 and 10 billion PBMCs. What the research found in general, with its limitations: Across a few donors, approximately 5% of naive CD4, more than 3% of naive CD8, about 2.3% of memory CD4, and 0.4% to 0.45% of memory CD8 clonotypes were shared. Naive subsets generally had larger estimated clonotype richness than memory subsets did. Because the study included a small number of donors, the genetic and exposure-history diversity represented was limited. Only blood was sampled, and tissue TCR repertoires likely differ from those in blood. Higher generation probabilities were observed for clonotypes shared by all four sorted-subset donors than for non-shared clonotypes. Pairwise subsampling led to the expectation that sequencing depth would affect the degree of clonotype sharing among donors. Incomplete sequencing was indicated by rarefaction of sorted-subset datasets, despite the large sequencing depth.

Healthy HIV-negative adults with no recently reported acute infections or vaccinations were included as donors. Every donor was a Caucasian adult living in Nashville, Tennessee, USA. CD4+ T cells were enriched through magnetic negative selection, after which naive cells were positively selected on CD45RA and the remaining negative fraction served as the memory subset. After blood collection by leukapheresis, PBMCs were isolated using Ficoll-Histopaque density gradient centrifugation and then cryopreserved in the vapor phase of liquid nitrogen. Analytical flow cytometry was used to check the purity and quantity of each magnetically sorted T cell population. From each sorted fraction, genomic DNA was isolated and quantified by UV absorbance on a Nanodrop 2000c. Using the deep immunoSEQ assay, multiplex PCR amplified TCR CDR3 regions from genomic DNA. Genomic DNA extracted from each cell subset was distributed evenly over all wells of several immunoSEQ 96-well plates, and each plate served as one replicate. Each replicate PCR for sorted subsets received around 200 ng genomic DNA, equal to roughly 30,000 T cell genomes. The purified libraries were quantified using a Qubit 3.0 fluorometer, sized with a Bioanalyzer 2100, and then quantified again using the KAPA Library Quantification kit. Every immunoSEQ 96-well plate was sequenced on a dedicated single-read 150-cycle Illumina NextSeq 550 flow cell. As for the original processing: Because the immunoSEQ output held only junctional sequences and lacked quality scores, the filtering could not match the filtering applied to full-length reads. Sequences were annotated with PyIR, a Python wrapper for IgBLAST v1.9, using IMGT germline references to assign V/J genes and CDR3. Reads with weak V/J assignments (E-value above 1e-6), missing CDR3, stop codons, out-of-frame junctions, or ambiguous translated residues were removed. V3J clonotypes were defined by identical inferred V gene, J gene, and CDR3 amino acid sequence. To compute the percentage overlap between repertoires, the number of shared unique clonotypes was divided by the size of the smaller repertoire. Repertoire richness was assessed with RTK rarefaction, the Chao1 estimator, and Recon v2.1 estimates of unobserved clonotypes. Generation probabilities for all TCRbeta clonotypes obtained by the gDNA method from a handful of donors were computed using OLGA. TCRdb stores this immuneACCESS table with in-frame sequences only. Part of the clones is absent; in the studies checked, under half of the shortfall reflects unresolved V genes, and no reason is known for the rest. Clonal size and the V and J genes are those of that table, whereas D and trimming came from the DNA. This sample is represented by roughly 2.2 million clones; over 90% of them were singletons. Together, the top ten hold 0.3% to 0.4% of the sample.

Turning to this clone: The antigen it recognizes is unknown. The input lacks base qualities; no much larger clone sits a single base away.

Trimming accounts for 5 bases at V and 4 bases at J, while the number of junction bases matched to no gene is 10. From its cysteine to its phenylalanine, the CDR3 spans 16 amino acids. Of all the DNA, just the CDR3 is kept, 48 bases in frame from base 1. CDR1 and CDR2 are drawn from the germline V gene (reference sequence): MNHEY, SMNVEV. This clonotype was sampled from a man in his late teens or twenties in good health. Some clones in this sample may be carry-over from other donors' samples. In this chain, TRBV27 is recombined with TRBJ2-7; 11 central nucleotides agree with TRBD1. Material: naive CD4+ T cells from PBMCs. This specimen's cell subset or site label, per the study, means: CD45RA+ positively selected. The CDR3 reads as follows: CASSLIGQGAVYEQYF. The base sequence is TGTGCCAGCAGTCTAATAGGACAGGGGGCGGTTTACGAGCAGTACTTC.